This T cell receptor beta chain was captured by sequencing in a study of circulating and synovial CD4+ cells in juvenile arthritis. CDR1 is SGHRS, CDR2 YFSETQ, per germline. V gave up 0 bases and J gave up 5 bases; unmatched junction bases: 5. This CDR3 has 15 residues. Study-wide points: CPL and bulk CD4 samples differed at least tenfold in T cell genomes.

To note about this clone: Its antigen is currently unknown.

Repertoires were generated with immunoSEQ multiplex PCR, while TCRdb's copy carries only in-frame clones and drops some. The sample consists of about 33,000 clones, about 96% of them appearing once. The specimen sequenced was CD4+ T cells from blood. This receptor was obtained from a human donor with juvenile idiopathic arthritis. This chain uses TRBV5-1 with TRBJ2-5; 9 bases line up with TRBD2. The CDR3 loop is CASSLAGGGGETQYF. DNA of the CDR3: TGCGCCAGCAGCTTGGCCGGCGGGGGGGGTGAGACCCAGTACTTC.